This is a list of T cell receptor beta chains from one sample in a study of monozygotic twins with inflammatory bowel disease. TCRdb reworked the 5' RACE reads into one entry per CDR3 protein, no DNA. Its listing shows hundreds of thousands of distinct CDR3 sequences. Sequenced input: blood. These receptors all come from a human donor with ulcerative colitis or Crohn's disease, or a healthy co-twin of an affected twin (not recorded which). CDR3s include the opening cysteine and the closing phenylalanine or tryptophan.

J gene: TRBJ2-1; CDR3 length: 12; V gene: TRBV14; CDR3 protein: CASSRSVLEQFF
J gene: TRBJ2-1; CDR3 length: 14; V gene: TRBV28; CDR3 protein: CASSLTMTYNEQFF
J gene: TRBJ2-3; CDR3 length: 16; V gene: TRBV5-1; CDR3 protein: CASSLGALVSTDTQYF
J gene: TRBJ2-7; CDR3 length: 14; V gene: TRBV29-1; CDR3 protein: CSVRGPGHLPEQYF
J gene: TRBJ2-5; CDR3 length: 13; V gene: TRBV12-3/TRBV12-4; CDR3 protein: CASSLHSRKTQYF
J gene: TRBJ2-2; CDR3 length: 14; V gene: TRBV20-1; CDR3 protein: CSARVLTGTGELFF
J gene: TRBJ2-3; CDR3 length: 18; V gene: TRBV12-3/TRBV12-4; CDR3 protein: CASSEQGALRGLADTQYF
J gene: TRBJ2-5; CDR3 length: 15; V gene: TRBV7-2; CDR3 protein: CASSPSGGIQETQYF
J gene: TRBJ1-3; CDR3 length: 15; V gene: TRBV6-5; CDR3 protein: CASSYSTIRGNTIYF
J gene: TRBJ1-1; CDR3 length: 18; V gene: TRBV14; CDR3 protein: CASSQLTWAGVRNTEAFF
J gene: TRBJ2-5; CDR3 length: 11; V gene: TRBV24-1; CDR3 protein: CATSFRETQYF
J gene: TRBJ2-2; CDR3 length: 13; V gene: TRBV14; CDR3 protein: CASSQDLRRRLFF
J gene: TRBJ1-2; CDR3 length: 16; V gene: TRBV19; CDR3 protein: CASSRTGTGVNYGYTF
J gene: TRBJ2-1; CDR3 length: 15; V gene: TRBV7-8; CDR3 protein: CVSSSRGSSYNEQFF
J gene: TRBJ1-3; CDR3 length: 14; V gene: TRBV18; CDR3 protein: CASSPPGAGNTIYF
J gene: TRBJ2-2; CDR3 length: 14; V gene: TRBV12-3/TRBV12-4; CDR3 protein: CASRGPQNTGELFF
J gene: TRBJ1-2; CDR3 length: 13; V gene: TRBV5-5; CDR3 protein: CASSSTDNYGYTF
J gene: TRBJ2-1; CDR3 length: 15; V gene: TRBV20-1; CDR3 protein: CSARGGRNWNNEQFF
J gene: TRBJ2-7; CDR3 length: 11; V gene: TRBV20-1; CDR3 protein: CSAGQGYEQYF
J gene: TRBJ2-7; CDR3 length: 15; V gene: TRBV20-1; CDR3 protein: CSARDAGGGAYEQYF
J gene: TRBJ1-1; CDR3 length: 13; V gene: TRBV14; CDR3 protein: CASRSTGLNEAFF
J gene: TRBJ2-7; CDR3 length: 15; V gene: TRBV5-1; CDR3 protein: CASSLVTSGRNEQYF
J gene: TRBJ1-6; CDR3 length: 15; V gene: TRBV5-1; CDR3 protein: CASSEDIVNNSPLHF
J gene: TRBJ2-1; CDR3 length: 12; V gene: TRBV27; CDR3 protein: CASSFAQDEQFF
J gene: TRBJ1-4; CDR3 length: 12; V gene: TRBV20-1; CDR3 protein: CSVRSTNEKLFF
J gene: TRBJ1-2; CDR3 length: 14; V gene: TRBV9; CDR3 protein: CASSQRVIDSGYTF
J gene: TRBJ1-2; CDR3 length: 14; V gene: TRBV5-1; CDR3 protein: CASSVGTSEDGYTF
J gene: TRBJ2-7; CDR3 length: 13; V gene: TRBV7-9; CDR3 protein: CASSWETRSEQYF
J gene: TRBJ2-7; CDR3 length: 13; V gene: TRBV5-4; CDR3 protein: CASSLAGRNEQYF
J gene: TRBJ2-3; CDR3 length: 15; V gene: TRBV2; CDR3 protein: CASRETSGRTHTQYF
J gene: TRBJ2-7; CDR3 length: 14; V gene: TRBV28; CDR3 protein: CASSRGGGKNEQYF
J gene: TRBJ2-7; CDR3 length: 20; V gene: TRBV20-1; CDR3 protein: CSARDLYEPKDSAAFQEQYF
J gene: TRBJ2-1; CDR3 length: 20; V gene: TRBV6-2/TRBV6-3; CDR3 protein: CASSMRRASGSLPNFGEQFF
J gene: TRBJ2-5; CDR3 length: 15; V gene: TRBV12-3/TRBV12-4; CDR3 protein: CASSLQALPQETQYF
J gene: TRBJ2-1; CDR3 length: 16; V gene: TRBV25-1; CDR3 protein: CASSDFSGRADNEQFF
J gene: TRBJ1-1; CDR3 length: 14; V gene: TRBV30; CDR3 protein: CACDRGQRNTEAFF
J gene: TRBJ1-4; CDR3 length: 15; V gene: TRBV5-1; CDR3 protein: CASSLGLPRGEKLFF
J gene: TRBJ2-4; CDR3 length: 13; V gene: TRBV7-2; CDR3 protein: CASSSDRGGIQYF
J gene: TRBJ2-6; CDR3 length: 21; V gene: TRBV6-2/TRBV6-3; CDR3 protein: CASRTRGRGLLVHSGANVLTF
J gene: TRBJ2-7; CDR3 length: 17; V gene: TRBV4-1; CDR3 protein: CASSQESPRQVAAEQYF
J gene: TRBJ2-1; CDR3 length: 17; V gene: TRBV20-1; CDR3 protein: CSARDFSLSGASQAQFF